Listed below are T cell receptor beta chains from one sample, sequenced in a study of glioma-infiltrating T cells. TCRdb reanalysed the multiplex PCR reads using MiXCR and keeps one entry per CDR3 protein. This table has approximately 100,000 distinct CDR3 sequences, under 30% appearing once. Specimen: glioma tissue, nonneoplastic brain tissue, or PBMCs (not recorded which). The receptors come from a human donor with low-grade glioma or glioblastoma, undergoing nonglioma brain surgery, or in good health (not recorded which). Both conserved end residues are part of each CDR3. The order of the fields is D gene, V gene, J gene, clone size, CDR3 DNA, CDR3 protein. The D gene is left open where the match is weak. Clone size is not always given. Where it is, it says once, few, many or a class for expanded clones.

TRBD2,TRBV4-1,TRBJ2-5,NA,TGCGCCAGCAGCCACGGTCGACTAGCGTCTCAAGAGACCCAGTACTTC,CASSHGRLASQETQYF
NA,TRBV29-1,TRBJ2-7,NA,TGCAGCGTTGTTGGCAGGGCTTTTGAGCAGTACTTC,CSVVGRAFEQYF
TRBD1,TRBV6-1,TRBJ2-1,many,TGTGCCAGCATTACAACCGGGACCCCGGGACAGAATGAGCAGTTCTTC,CASITTGTPGQNEQFF
NA,TRBV11-2,TRBJ1-4,many,TGTGCCAGCAGCCGAGGGACGCCGGACGGGGGAAAACTGTTTTTT,CASSRGTPDGGKLFF
NA,TRBV25-1,TRBJ2-7,many,TGTGCCAGCAGTGAATCGGGGGCAGTAGCTCTTGAGCAGTACTTC,CASSESGAVALEQYF
NA,TRBV5-1,TRBJ2-5,NA,TGCGCCAGCAGCTTGGCTATCGCGGGTATGGAGACCCAGTACTTC,CASSLAIAGMETQYF
NA,TRBV28,TRBJ2-5,many,TGTGCCAGCAGTCTCCCTCGCGAGCAAGAGACCCAGTACTTC,CASSLPREQETQYF
TRBD1,TRBV27,TRBJ2-7,many,TGTGCCAGCAGTTTATCCACAGGGGTAATATACGAGCAGTACTTC,CASSLSTGVIYEQYF
NA,TRBV6-1,TRBJ1-3,many,TGTGCCAGCAGTTCTCGTGGGGTACCCTCTGGAAACACCATATATTTT,CASSSRGVPSGNTIYF
NA,TRBV4-1,TRBJ1-5,NA,TGCGCCAGCAGCCAAGATAACAGGGTGCGGGTTAATCAGCCCCAGCATTTT,CASSQDNRVRVNQPQHF
NA,TRBV6-2/TRBV6-3,TRBJ1-5,many,TGTGCCAGCAGTTCTTACAACATCGGTTATCAGCCCCAGCATTTT,CASSSYNIGYQPQHF
TRBD1,TRBV7-9,TRBJ1-1,many,TGTGCCAGCAGCTTCTCGACAGGGGGATACACTGAAGCTTTCTTT,CASSFSTGGYTEAFF
NA,TRBV12-5,TRBJ1-2,NA,TGTGCTAGTGGCCCGCCGGAGGGCCCCTACGATGGCTACACCTTC,CASGPPEGPYDGYTF
NA,TRBV28,TRBJ1-5,many,TGTGCCAGCAGTTTATGGACGGATAGCAATCAGCCCCAGCATTTT,CASSLWTDSNQPQHF
TRBD1,TRBV2,TRBJ2-5,few,TGTGCCAGCAGGGAACAGGGGGACCAAGAGACCCAGTACTTC,CASREQGDQETQYF
NA,TRBV20-1,TRBJ2-3,NA,TGCAGTGCCACGGCGGACTATCCCAGCACAGATACGCAGTATTTT,CSATADYPSTDTQYF
NA,TRBV5-1,TRBJ2-5,few,TGCGCCAGCAGCTTGGATAAGGTGGAGACCCAGTACTTC,CASSLDKVETQYF
NA,TRBV29-1,TRBJ2-7,many,TGCAGCGTTTCACCTACTGACGGCTCCTACGAGCAGTACTTC,CSVSPTDGSYEQYF
TRBD2,TRBV6-2/TRBV6-3,TRBJ2-7,many,TGTGCCAGCAGCTATAGCGGGGGGCGCCACAACACGCAGTACTTC,CASSYSGGRHNTQYF
NA,TRBV28,TRBJ2-6,many,TGTGCCACCCGGGTAGGCGCCCTCTCTGGGGCCAACGTCCTGACTTTC,CATRVGALSGANVLTF
TRBD1,TRBV5-1,TRBJ1-6,few,TGCGCCAGCAGCCCGGGGGACAGGGACAATTCACCCCTCCACTTT,CASSPGDRDNSPLHF
NA,TRBV12-3/TRBV12-4,TRBJ2-5,few,TGTGCCAGCAAGTCTGAAGGAAAGACCCAGTACTTC,CASKSEGKTQYF
NA,TRBV28,TRBJ2-7,many,TGTGCCAGCAGTTTAAGGACTACCTCCTACGAGCAGTACTTC,CASSLRTTSYEQYF
NA,TRBV12-3/TRBV12-4,TRBJ2-5,few,TGTGCCAGCAGTTTTGCGGGGACGCAAGAGACCCAGTACTTC,CASSFAGTQETQYF
TRBD2,TRBV15,TRBJ2-7,many,TGTGCCACCAGCAGAGAAGGCGGTAGCGGGGCCTCCTACGAGCAGTACTTC,CATSREGGSGASYEQYF
NA,TRBV3-1,TRBJ2-3,few,TGTGCCAGCAGCCAAGAAGTAGATACGCAGTATTTT,CASSQEVDTQYF
NA,TRBV6-6,TRBJ1-1,many,TGTGCCAGCAGTTACTCTGGGGGGAGGAACACTGAAGCTTTCTTT,CASSYSGGRNTEAFF
NA,TRBV5-1,TRBJ2-3,many,TGCGCCAGCACCCTCACAGATACGCAGTATTTT,CASTLTDTQYF
NA,TRBV2,TRBJ1-6,many,TGTGCCAGCAGTGACCCCCCGAATTCACCCCTCCACTTT,CASSDPPNSPLHF
NA,TRBV28,TRBJ1-5,many,TGTGCCAGCAGCCGAGGGGACCTACGCAATCAGCCCCAGCATTTT,CASSRGDLRNQPQHF
NA,TRBV12-3/TRBV12-4,TRBJ1-1,few,TGTGCCAGCAGTTTGAGGGGCACTGAAGCTCTCTTT,CASSLRGTEALF
NA,TRBV12-5,TRBJ2-3,NA,TGTGCTAGTGGTTTGTCCGGGGGCGGAGATACGCAGTATTTT,CASGLSGGGDTQYF
NA,TRBV19,TRBJ2-1,few,TGTGCCAGTAGTATACCGCTTTACAATGAGCAGTTCTTC,CASSIPLYNEQFF
NA,TRBV4-3,TRBJ1-4,NA,TGCGCCAGCAGCCAAGATGGGGGTTCTAATGAAAAACTGTTTTTT,CASSQDGGSNEKLFF
NA,TRBV19,TRBJ1-1,NA,TGTGCCAGTATATTCAACACTGAAGCTTTCTTT,CASIFNTEAFF
NA,TRBV3-1,TRBJ2-7,many,TGTGCCAGCAGCAGGTGTGCCTACGAGCAGTACTTC,CASSRCAYEQYF
TRBD1,TRBV20-1,TRBJ2-7,large,TGCAGTGCTCCATGGACAGGTTCCTACGAGCAGTACTTC,CSAPWTGSYEQYF
TRBD2,TRBV4-1,TRBJ2-5,NA,TGCGCCAGCAGCCAAAAGCGGGGGGGCTCTAGTGAGACCCAGTACTTC,CASSQKRGGSSETQYF
TRBD2,TRBV2,TRBJ2-3,many,TGTGCCAGCAGTGAATCGATAGCGGGAGGGAGGACAGATACGCAGTATTTT,CASSESIAGGRTDTQYF
NA,TRBV19,TRBJ1-1,many,TGTGCCAGTAGTACGTGGTCGAGATCTAACACTGAAGCTTTCTTT,CASSTWSRSNTEAFF
TRBD2,TRBV19,TRBJ2-1,many,TGTGCCAGTACTAAAGCGGGAGCCCGCCACAATGAGCAGTTCTTC,CASTKAGARHNEQFF
NA,TRBV25-1,TRBJ2-5,many,TGTGCCAGCAGTGAATTTGGGGAGACCCAGTACTTC,CASSEFGETQYF
TRBD1,TRBV5-4,TRBJ2-1,few,TGTGCCAGCAGCTTAAGCCAGGGGGATAAGCAGTTCTTC,CASSLSQGDKQFF
NA,TRBV12-3/TRBV12-4,TRBJ1-5,few,TGTGCCAGCACCTACGTAGGGGGATTCGCTGGAAGCAATCAGCCCCAGCATTTT,CASTYVGGFAGSNQPQHF
TRBD1,TRBV2,TRBJ1-1,many,TGTGCCAGCAAGGGGAGGGACAGGGAAGTGGTTGAAGCTTTCTTT,CASKGRDREVVEAFF
NA,TRBV2,TRBJ1-2,many,TGTGCCAGCAGCCCCGACAGTTTTAACTATGGCTACACCTTC,CASSPDSFNYGYTF
NA,TRBV28,TRBJ2-1,many,TGTGCCAGCAGAGGGAGGAATGAGCAGTTCTTC,CASRGRNEQFF
NA,TRBV4-2,TRBJ2-7,many,TGTGCCAGCAGCCAAGGGACAGTTTCCTACGAGCAGTACTTC,CASSQGTVSYEQYF
TRBD2,TRBV19,TRBJ2-1,few,TGTGCCAGTAGTATTAGCGGGAGGGGTTACAATGAGCAGTTCTTC,CASSISGRGYNEQFF
TRBD1,TRBV19,TRBJ1-1,many,TGTGCCAGTAGTATTCAGACGGGACAGGAGAACACTGAAGCTTTCTTT,CASSIQTGQENTEAFF
NA,TRBV12-3/TRBV12-4,TRBJ2-5,NA,TGTGCCAGCTCATCCCACAGGAGGGACCAAGAGACCCAGTACTTC,CASSSHRRDQETQYF